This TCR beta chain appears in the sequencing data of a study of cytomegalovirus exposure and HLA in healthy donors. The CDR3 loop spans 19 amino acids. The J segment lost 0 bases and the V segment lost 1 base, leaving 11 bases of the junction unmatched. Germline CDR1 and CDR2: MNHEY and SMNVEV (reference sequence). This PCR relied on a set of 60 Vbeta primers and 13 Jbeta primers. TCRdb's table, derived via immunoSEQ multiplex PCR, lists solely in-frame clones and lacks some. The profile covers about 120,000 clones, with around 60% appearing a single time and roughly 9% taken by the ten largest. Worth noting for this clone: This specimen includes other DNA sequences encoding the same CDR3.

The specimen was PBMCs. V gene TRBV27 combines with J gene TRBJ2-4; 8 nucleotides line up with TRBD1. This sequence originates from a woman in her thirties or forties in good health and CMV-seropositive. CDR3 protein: CASSLCGTGKNLAKNIQYF. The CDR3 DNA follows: TGTGCCAGCAGTTTATGTGGGACAGGCAAAAATCTAGCCAAAAACATTCAGTACTTC.